The clone carrying this TCR beta chain occurred once. The CDR3 consists of 17 residues. With 3 bases removed from V and 6 bases from J, the gap between germline ends came to 25 bases. Germline V CDR1 and CDR2: SGHKS, YYEKEE (reference sequence). MiXCR, run by TCRdb on the 5' RACE reads, gives a single entry per CDR3 protein. Among under 650,000 distinct CDR3 sequences listed, roughly 18% were seen once. The source of the sample is a study of T-cell memory formation after mild COVID-19. About the research overall: TCR clusters mostly belonged to single donors.

This TCR was sampled from an adult woman who had mild COVID-19 (a few samples of this study predate the infection). Cell type and time point are not known. The sequencing sample was made of PBMCs or a T cell subset sorted from them (not recorded which). The chain joins TRBV5-5 to TRBJ2-7; D may be TRBD2 (6 bases). The CDR3, as DNA: TGTGCCAGCAGCTCCTGGCTCAGCGAGACAAGGGGAGGCGAGCAGTACTTC. It encodes CASSSWLSETRGGEQYF.